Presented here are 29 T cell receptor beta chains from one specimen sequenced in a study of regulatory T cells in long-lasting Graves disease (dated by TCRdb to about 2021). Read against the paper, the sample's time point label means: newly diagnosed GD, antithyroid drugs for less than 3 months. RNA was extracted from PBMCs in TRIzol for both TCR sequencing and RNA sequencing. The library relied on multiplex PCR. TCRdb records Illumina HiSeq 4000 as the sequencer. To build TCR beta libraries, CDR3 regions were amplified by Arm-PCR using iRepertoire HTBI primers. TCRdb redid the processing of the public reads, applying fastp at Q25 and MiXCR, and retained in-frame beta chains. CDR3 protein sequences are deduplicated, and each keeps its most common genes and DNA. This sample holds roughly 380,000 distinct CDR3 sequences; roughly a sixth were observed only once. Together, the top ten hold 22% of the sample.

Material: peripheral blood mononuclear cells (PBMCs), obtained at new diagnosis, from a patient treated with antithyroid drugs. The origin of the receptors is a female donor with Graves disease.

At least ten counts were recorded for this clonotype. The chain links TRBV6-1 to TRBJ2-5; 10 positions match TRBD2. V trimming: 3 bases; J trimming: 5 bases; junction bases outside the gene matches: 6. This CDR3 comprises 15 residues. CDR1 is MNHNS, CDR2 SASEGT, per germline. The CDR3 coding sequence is TGTGCCAGCAGTGAGAGTAGCGGGGGGCCGGAGACCCAGTACTTC. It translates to CASSESSGGPETQYF.

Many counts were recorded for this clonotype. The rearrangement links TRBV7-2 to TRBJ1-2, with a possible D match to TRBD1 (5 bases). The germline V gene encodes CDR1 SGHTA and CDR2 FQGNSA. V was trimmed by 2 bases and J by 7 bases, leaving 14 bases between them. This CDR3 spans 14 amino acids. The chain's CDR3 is CASSLTTAGGGYTF. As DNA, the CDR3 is TGTGCCAGCAGCTTAACTACCGCGGGGGGTGGCTACACCTTC.

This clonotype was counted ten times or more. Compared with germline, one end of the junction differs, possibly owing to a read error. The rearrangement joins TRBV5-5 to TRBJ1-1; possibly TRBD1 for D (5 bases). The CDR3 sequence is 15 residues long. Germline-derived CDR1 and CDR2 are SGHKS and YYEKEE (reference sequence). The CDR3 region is CASSLHQGENTEAFF. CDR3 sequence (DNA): TGCGCCAGCAGCTTACACCAGGGTGAGAACACTGAAGCTTTCTTT.

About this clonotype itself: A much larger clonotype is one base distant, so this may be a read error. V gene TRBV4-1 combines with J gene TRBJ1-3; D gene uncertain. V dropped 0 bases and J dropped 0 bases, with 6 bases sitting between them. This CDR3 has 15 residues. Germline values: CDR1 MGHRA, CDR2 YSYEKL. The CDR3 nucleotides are TGCGCCAGCAGCCAAGATTTGGTCTCTGGAAACACCATATATTTT. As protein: CASSQDLVSGNTIYF.

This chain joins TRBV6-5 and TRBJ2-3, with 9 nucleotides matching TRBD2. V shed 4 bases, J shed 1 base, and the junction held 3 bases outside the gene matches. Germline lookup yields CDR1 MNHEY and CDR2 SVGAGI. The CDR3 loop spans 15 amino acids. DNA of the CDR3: TGTGCCAGCAGTTCTAGCGGGACCGGCACAGATACGCAGTATTTT. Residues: CASSSSGTGTDTQYF.

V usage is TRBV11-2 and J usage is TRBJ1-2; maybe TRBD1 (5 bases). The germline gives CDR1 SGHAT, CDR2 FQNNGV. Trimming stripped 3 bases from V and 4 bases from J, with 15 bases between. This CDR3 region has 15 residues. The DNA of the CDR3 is TGTGCCAGCAGCTTTGCTGCAGGGCCGGCCTATGGCTACACCTTC. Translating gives CASSFAAGPAYGYTF.

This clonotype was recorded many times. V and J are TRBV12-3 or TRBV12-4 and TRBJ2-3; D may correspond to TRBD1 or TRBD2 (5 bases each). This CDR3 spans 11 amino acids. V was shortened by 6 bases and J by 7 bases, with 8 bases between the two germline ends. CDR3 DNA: TGTGCCAGCAGGTGGGACCATACGCAGTATTTT. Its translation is CASRWDHTQYF.

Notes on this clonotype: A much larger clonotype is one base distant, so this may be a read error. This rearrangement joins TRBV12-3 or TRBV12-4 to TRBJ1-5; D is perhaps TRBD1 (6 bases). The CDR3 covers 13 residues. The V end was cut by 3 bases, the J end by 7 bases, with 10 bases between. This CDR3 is CASSFGRGQPQHF. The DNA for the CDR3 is TGTGCCAGCAGTTTCGGCAGGGGCCAGCCCCAGCATTTT.

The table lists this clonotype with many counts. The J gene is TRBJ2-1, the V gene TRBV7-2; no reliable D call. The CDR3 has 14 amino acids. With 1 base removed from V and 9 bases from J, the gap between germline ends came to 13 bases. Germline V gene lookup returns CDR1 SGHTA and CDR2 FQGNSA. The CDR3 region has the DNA TGTGCCAGCAGCTTAGAAAGGGTAGTCGGTGAGCAGTTCTTC. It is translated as CASSLERVVGEQFF.

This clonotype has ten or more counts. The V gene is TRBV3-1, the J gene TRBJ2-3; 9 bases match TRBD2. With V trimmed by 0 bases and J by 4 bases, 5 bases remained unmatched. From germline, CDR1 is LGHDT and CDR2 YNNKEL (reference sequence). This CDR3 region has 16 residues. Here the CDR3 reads CASSQDPAGGADTQYF. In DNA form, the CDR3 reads TGTGCCAGCAGCCAAGATCCAGCGGGAGGAGCAGATACGCAGTATTTT.

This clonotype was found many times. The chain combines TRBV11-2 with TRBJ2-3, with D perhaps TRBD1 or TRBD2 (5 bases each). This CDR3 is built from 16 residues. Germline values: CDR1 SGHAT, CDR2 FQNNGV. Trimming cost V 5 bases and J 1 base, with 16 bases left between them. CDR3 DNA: TGTGCCAGCAGCCCCCCCGGGACCCGAGGCACAGATACGCAGTATTTT. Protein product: CASSPPGTRGTDTQYF.

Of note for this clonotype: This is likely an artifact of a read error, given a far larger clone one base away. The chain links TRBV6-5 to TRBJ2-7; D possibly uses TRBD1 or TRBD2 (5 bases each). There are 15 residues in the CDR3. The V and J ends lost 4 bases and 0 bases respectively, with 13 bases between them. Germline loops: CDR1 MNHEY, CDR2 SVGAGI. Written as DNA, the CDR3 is TGTGCCAGCAGTTGCTTGGGGGAGACCTCCTACGAGCAGTACTTC. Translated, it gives CASSCLGETSYEQYF.

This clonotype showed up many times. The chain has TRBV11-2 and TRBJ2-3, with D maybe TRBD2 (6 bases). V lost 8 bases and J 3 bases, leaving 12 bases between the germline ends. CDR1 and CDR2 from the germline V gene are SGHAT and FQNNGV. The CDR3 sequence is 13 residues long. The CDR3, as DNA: TGTGCCAGCCGGGACGCGGGGACAGATACGCAGTATTTT. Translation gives CASRDAGTDTQYF.

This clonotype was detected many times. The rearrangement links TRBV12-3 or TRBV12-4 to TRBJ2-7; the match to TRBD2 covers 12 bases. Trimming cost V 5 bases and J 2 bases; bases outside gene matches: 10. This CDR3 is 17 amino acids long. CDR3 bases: TGTGCCAGCAGTCGCATGCGGACTAGCGGGACGCCCTACGAGCAGTACTTC. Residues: CASSRMRTSGTPYEQYF.

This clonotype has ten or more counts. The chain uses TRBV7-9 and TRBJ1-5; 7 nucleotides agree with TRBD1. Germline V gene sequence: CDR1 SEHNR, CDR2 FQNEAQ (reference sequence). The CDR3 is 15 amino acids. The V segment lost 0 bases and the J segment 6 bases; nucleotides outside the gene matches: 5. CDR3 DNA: TGTGCCAGCAGCTTAGCTGGACAGGCCGGTCAGCCCCAGCATTTT. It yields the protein CASSLAGQAGQPQHF.

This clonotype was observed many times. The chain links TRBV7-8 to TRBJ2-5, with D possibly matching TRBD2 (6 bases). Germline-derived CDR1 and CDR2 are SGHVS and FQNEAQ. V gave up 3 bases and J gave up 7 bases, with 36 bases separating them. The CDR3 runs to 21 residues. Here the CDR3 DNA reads TGTGCCAGCAGCTTGACTCGGACCTTAAGGGACGGGAGAGGCTACCAGTGGACCCAGTACTTC. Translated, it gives CASSLTRTLRDGRGYQWTQYF.

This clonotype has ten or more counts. The CDR3 loop reads CRMTKAGQGGWTEAFF. The CDR3 DNA follows: TGCAGAATGACCAAGGCCGGACAGGGAGGATGGACTGAAGCTTTCTTT. The chain couples TRBV20-1 to TRBJ1-1; TRBD1 agrees at 8 bases. Looked up from germline, CDR1 is DFQATT and CDR2 is SNEGSKA (reference sequence). There are 16 residues in the CDR3.

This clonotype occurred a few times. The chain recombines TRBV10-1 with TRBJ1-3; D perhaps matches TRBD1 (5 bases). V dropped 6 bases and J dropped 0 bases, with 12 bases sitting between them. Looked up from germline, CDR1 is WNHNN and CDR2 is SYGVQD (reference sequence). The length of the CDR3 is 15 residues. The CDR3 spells CASSEDTSSGNTIYF. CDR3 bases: TGCGCCAGCAGCGAGGACACAAGCTCTGGAAACACCATATATTTT.

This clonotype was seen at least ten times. The DNA of the CDR3 is TGTGCCAGCAGCTTAGTGGGCAAAAGAATGAACACTGAAGCTTTCTTT. This encodes CASSLVGKRMNTEAFF. This chain joins TRBV11-2 and TRBJ1-1; D ambiguous. CDR1 and CDR2 from the germline V gene are SGHAT and FQNNGV. Trimming took 1 base from V and 0 from J, leaving 12 bases between them. This CDR3 contains 16 residues. Complete variable domain (other parts from reference TRBV11-2 and TRBJ1-1): EAGVAQSPRYKIIEKRQSVAFWCNPISGHATLYWYQQILGQGPKLLIQFQNNGVVDDSQLPKDRFSAERLKGVDSTLKIQPAKLEDSAVYLCASSLVGKRMNTEAFFGQGTRLTVV.

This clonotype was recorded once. The chain's CDR3 is CASSSAPSGSYEQYF. CDR3 in DNA: TGTGCCAGCAGCTCGGCGCCTAGCGGCTCCTACGAGCAGTACTTC. The V call is TRBV7-2, the J call TRBJ2-7; TRBD2 matches at 7 bases. CDR3 length equals 15 residues. Germline values: CDR1 SGHTA, CDR2 FQGNSA. Trimming removed 4 bases from V and 0 bases from J; junction bases left unmatched: 6.

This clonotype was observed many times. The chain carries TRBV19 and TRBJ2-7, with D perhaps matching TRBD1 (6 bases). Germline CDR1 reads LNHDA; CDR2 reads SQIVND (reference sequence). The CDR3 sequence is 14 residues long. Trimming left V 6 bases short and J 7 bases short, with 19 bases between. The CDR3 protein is CASSIRGSPGEQYF. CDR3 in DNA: TGTGCCAGTAGCATCAGGGGTTCTCCGGGGGAGCAGTACTTC. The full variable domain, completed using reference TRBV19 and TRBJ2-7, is DGGITQSPKYLFRKEGQNVTLSCEQNLNHDAMYWYRQDPGQGLRLIYYSQIVNDFQKGDIAEGYSVSREKKESFPLTVTSAQKNPTAFYLCASSIRGSPGEQYFGPGTRLTVT.

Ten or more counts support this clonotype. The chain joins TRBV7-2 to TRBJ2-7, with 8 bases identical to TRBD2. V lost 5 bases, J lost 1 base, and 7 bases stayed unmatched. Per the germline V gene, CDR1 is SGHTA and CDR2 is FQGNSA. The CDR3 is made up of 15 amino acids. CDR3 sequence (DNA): TGTGCCAGCAGCCTTAGCGGGATTAGTTCCTACGAGCAGTACTTC. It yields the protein CASSLSGISSYEQYF.

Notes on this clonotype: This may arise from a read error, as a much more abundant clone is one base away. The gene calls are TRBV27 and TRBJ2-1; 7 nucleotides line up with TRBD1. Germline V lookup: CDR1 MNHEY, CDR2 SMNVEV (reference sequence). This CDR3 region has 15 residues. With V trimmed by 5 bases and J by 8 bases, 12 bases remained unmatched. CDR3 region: CASSPETGPGDEQFF. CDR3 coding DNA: TGTGCCAGCAGTCCGGAGACAGGGCCGGGTGATGAGCAGTTCTTC.

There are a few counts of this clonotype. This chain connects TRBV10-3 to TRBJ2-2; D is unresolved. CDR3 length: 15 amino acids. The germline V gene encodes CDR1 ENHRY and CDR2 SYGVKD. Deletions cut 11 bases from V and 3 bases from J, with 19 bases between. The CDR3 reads CASQLMDGDTGELFF. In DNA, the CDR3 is TGTGCCTCCCAGCTAATGGACGGAGACACCGGGGAGCTGTTTTTT.

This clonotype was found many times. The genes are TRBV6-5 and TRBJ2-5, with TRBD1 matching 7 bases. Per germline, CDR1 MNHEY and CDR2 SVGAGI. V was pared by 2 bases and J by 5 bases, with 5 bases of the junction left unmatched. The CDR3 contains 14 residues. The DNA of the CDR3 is TGTGCCAGCAGTTACCCAGGGACAGTGGAGACCCAGTACTTC. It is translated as CASSYPGTVETQYF.

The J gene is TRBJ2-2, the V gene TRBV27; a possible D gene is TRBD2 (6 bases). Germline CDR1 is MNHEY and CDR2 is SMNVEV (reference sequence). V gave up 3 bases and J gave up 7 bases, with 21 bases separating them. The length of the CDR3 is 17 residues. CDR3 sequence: CASSFIAVPAGGGELFF. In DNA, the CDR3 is TGTGCCAGCAGTTTTATCGCAGTGCCTGCCGGGGGCGGGGAGCTGTTTTTT.

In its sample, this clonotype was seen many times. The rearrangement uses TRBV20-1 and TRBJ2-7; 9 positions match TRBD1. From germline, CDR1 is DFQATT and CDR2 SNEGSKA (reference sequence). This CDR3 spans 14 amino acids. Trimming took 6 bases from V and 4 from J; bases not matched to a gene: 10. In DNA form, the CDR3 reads TGCAGTGCAAGGGGGGGACAGGGATTATACGAGCAGTACTTC. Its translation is CSARGGQGLYEQYF.

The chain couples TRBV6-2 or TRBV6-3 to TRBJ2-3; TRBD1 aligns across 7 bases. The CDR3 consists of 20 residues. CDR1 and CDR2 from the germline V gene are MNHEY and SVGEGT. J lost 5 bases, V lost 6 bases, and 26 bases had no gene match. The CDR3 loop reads CASSALSWRSGTVNKDTQYF. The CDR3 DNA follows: TGTGCCAGCAGCGCTTTATCATGGCGGTCCGGGACAGTTAACAAAGATACGCAGTATTTT.

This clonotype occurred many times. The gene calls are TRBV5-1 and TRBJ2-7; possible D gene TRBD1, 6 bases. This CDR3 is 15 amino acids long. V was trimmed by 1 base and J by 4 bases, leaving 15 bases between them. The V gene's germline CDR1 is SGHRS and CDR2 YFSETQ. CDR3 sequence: CASSLTVQGIYEQYF. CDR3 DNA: TGCGCCAGCAGCTTGACGGTCCAGGGGATTTACGAGCAGTACTTC. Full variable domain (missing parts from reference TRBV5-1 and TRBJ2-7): KAGVTQTPRYLIKTRGQQVTLSCSPISGHRSVSWYQQTPGQGLQFLFEYFSETQRNKGNFPGRFSGRQFSNSRSEMNVSTLELGDSALYLCASSLTVQGIYEQYFGPGTRLTVT.